Below, one T cell receptor beta chain is given with its context. Antigen specificity is unknown. CDR1 and CDR2 from the germline V gene are KGHSH and LQKENI. The CDR3 sequence is 15 residues long. V gave up 3 bases and J gave up 5 bases, with 17 bases separating them. The sample originates from a study of cytomegalovirus exposure and HLA in healthy donors. General study results and limits: In presence/absence analyses, roughly uniform sequencing depth across donors was assumed. Cytomegalovirus-associated status was assigned to 164 TCR beta chains.

Vbeta (60) and Jbeta (13) primers were used in the PCR. TCRdb's table, derived via immunoSEQ multiplex PCR, lists solely in-frame clones and lacks some. The sample yields under 35,000 clones, of which the top ten take up 0.55% to 0.75%. The material sequenced was PBMCs. The sequence was collected from a man aged 25-40 years in good health and CMV-seronegative. V and J are TRBV18 and TRBJ2-7; D is possibly TRBD1 (8 bases). The CDR3 coding sequence is TGTGCCAGCTCACCGCATACAGGGGGGACTAACGAGCAGTACTTC. Its translation is CASSPHTGGTNEQYF.